This T cell receptor beta chain appears in the sequencing data of a study of blood T cell repertoires in COVID-19. Study as a whole: The United States, Italy and Spain provided the acute and convalescent COVID-19 samples. From T cells, B-cell-depleted T cells, or PBMCs came the material, which was cDNA or gDNA.

Authors' processing steps: Estimated nucleated cell counts came from reference gene primer amplification. Profiled with immunoSEQ multiplex PCR; TCRdb holds only in-frame clones, not every one. Clonal size and the V and J genes are those of that table, whereas D and trimming came from the DNA. The sample yields 100,000 to 130,000 clones, about three quarters seen once. This CDR3 has 12 amino acids. Between the trimmed V and J ends, which lost 6 bases and 4 bases, there was a span of 7 bases. The germline V gene encodes CDR1 SNHLY and CDR2 FYNNEI. This clonotype was obtained from a man in his 70s with acute or convalescent COVID-19. The sequenced material came from peripheral blood. This chain joins TRBV2 and TRBJ2-4; D is undetermined. This CDR3 is CASSLMKNIQYF. CDR3 nucleotides: TGTGCCAGCAGCCTAATGAAAAACATTCAGTACTTC.